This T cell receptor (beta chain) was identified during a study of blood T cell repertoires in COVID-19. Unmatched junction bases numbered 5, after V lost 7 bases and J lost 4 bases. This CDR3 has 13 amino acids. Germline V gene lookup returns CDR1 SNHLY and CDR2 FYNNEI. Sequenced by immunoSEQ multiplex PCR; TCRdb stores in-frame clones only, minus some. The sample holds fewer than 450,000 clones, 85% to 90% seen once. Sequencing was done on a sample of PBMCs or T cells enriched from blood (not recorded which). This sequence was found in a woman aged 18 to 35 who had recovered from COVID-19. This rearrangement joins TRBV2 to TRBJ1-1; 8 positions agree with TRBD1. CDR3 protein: CASTRGQVTEAFF. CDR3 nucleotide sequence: TGTGCCAGCACCCGGGGACAGGTCACTGAAGCTTTCTTT.